This T cell receptor beta chain was captured in a study of blood T cell repertoires in COVID-19. Study-wide context: Collection of acute and convalescent COVID-19 samples took place in the United States, Italy and Spain. From T cells, B-cell-depleted T cells, or PBMCs came the material, which was cDNA or gDNA.

The germline V gene has CDR1 MNHEY and CDR2 SMNVEV (reference sequence). V lost 6 bases and J lost 7, with 19 bases in between. The CDR3 has 15 amino acids. Original processing notes: Researchers report that nucleated cell counts were estimated from reference gene primer amplification. Method: immunoSEQ multiplex PCR; TCRdb's copy keeps in-frame clones and lacks some. For V, J and clone size, that table is used; D and trimming come from the DNA. The sample includes some 270,000 clones, roughly 89% seen only once; the top ten take 1.5% to 1.7%. The sample was peripheral blood. This clonotype originated in a woman in her 40s who had recovered from COVID-19. V gene TRBV27 combines with J gene TRBJ2-1; possible D gene TRBD1, 5 bases. The CDR3: CASSLDSNPNNEQFF. DNA for the CDR3: TGTGCCAGCAGCCTAGACAGCAACCCTAATAATGAGCAGTTCTTC.